The 22 T cell receptor beta chains below come from one sample, sequenced in a study of T cell responses to AZD1222 COVID-19 vaccine. Repertoires were generated with immunoSEQ multiplex PCR, while TCRdb's copy carries only in-frame clones and drops some. The sample lists 130,000 or so clones, about 91% occurring once. Sequenced here: peripheral blood, sampled on day 0 of AZD1222 vaccination. The source is an adult in good health.

V usage is TRBV5-6 and J usage is TRBJ2-7; the match to TRBD1 covers 8 bases. This CDR3 spans 13 amino acids. V gave up 2 bases and J gave up 3 bases; unmatched junction bases: 1. Germline V CDR1 and CDR2: SGHDT, YYEEEE. This chain's CDR3 is CASSFGTGYEQYF. The CDR3 DNA is TGTGCCAGCAGCTTCGGGACAGGCTACGAGCAGTACTTC.

V is TRBV9 and J is TRBJ1-1; D possibly corresponds to TRBD1 (6 bases). With 1 base removed from V and 1 base from J, the gap between germline ends came to 14 bases. The CDR3 is made up of 16 amino acids. Germline V lookup: CDR1 SGDLS, CDR2 YYNGEE. The CDR3 sequence is CASSVLGAQSNTEAFF. CDR3 bases: TGTGCCAGCAGCGTATTGGGGGCACAGTCGAACACTGAAGCTTTCTTT.

The genes are TRBV29-1 and TRBJ1-3; no definite D call. V lost 6 bases to trimming and J lost 3 bases, with 6 bases between them. Germline-derived CDR1 and CDR2 are SQVTM and ANQGSEA. This CDR3 has 11 residues. The DNA for the CDR3 is TGCAGCGTCGGTCGTGGAAACACCATATATTTT. Translation gives CSVGRGNTIYF.

The rearrangement uses TRBV11-1 and TRBJ2-5, with D maybe TRBD2 (6 bases). Germline assignment: CDR1 SGHAT and CDR2 FQDESV (reference sequence). Trimming removed 7 bases at V and 2 bases at J, with 14 bases between. The CDR3 totals 14 residues. The CDR3 region is CASTPPGEQETQYF. The DNA of the CDR3 is TGTGCCAGCACCCCTCCGGGGGAGCAAGAGACCCAGTACTTC.

This chain uses TRBV25-1 with TRBJ1-1; tentatively, D is TRBD1 (5 bases). This CDR3 has 16 residues. Germline CDR1 is MGHDK and CDR2 is SYGVNS. Deletions cut 4 bases from V and 4 bases from J, with 19 bases between. CDR3 in DNA: TGTGCCAGCAGTGCCTTTGCCGGGGCGCTGGGCACTGAAGCTTTCTTT. Residues: CASSAFAGALGTEAFF.

This chain uses TRBV7-2 with TRBJ1-1; D ambiguous. The CDR3 has 13 residues. V was cut by 5 bases and J by 11 bases, with 18 bases left in between. Germline-derived CDR1 and CDR2 are SGHTA and FQGNSA. CDR3 sequence (DNA): TGTGCCAGCAGCGATAGAAGTATTTCGAGGGCTTTCTTT. The encoded protein is CASSDRSISRAFF. Variable domain in full (rest from reference TRBV7-2 and TRBJ1-1): GAGVSQSPSNKVTEKGKDVELRCDPISGHTALYWYRQSLGQGLEFLIYFQGNSAPDKSGLPSDRFSAERTGGSVSTLTIQRTQQEDSAVYLCASSDRSISRAFFGQGTRLTVV.

This clone was seen once. The rearrangement uses TRBV29-1 and TRBJ2-7, with 8 bases that match TRBD2. CDR1 SQVTM and CDR2 ANQGSEA come from the germline V gene. With V trimmed by 7 bases and J by 6 bases, 14 bases remained unmatched. The CDR3 is made up of 14 amino acids. This chain's CDR3 is CSAQVGTSSREQYF. The CDR3 DNA reads TGCAGCGCCCAGGTTGGGACTAGTTCTCGCGAGCAGTACTTC.

The chain joins TRBV5-1 to TRBJ1-1, with 12 positions matching TRBD1. Germline lookup yields CDR1 SGHRS and CDR2 YFSETQ. The CDR3 length is 16 residues. Germline trimming cut 3 bases from V and 1 base from J; bases unmatched to any gene: 4. The CDR3 DNA reads as TGCGCCAGCAGCTGGGGACAGGGGGCTGGGAACACTGAAGCTTTCTTT. Translated: CASSWGQGAGNTEAFF.

V and J are TRBV30 and TRBJ1-2, with 8 bases identical to TRBD1. The CDR3 is 16 residues long. The ends lost 0 bases at V and 4 bases at J; junction bases unmatched: 10. Germline CDR1 is GTSNPN and CDR2 is SVGIG (reference sequence). The CDR3 coding sequence is TGTGCCTGGAGTGTACCAAGGACAGGGAAACCCTATGGCTACACCTTC. Residues: CAWSVPRTGKPYGYTF.

This chain links TRBV4-2 with TRBJ2-3; 8 positions agree with TRBD2. The junction had 15 bases not matched to a gene; V was cut back by 4 bases and J by 3 bases. This CDR3 region has 18 residues. CDR1 and CDR2 (germline): LGHNA, YNFKEQ. CDR3 in DNA: TGTGCCAGCAGCCGGGAGTCCTCGTCGGCGGGGGGTACAGATACGCAGTATTTT. Protein: CASSRESSSAGGTDTQYF.

The rearrangement uses TRBV4-1 and TRBJ2-7; 7 bases map to TRBD2. Germline assignment: CDR1 MGHRA and CDR2 YSYEKL. CDR3 size: 13 residues. V was clipped by 4 bases and J by 6 bases; unmatched bases: 6. CDR3 DNA: TGCGCCAGCAGCCCCAGGCGGGGGTTCGAGCAGTACTTC. It specifies CASSPRRGFEQYF.

The genes are TRBV6-4 and TRBJ2-3; 9 nucleotides align to TRBD1. This CDR3 is 14 amino acids long. Trimming removed 3 bases from V and 5 bases from J; junction bases left unmatched: 3. Germline CDR1 MRHNA, CDR2 SNTAGT. The CDR3 nucleotides are TGTGCCAGCAGTGAAGGGACAGGGAAAGATACGCAGTATTTT. This encodes CASSEGTGKDTQYF.

The chain links TRBV11-2 to TRBJ2-7, with D hard to call. Trimming took 1 base from V and 3 from J, leaving 22 bases between them. Germline V lookup: CDR1 SGHAT, CDR2 FQNNGV. This CDR3 has 18 amino acids. CDR3 sequence (DNA): TGTGCCAGCAGCTTAGCCCACAAGGACGCAGGCGGTTACTACGAGCAGTACTTC. Protein sequence: CASSLAHKDAGGYYEQYF.

The rearrangement links TRBV5-1 to TRBJ2-3; D possibly corresponds to TRBD2 (6 bases). In germline, CDR1 is SGHRS, CDR2 YFSETQ. V lost 7 bases to trimming and J lost 2 bases, with 11 bases between them. The length of the CDR3 is 13 residues. DNA of the CDR3: TGCGCCAGCTCCGGCGGGGACACAGATACGCAGTATTTT. This codes for CASSGGDTDTQYF. The entire variable domain, with the rest obtained from reference TRBV5-1 and TRBJ2-3, is as follows: KAGVTQTPRYLIKTRGQQVTLSCSPISGHRSVSWYQQTPGQGLQFLFEYFSETQRNKGNFPGRFSGRQFSNSRSEMNVSTLELGDSALYLCASSGGDTDTQYFGPGTRLTVL.

The chain recombines TRBV7-2 with TRBJ2-1; possible D gene TRBD2, 6 bases. The V end lost 3 bases, the J end lost 7 bases, and 13 bases lay between the germline ends. Per the germline V gene, CDR1 is SGHTA and CDR2 is FQGNSA. This CDR3 is built from 14 residues. CDR3 nucleotide sequence: TGTGCCAGCAGCTTGGTGGGGGGTTTAAATGAGCAGTTCTTC. This translates into CASSLVGGLNEQFF.

The V gene is TRBV5-4, the J gene TRBJ2-2; D is possibly TRBD1 (6 bases). Germline lookup yields CDR1 SGHNT and CDR2 YYREEE (reference sequence). The CDR3 consists of 14 residues. Trimming took 2 bases from V and 4 from J, leaving 9 bases between them. CDR3 sequence (DNA): TGTGCCAGCAGCTTCAGGGGCGGCACCGGGGAGCTGTTTTTT. Translating it yields CASSFRGGTGELFF.

This chain joins TRBV6-4 and TRBJ2-3; possible D gene TRBD2, 6 bases. V lost 4 bases to trimming and J lost 5 bases, with 22 bases between them. There are 17 residues in the CDR3. Per germline, CDR1 MRHNA and CDR2 SNTAGT. In DNA, the CDR3 is TGTGCCAGCAGTGTAGTTCCGCGGGGAAGCCCGGGAGATACGCAGTATTTT. It translates to CASSVVPRGSPGDTQYF.

The rearrangement links TRBV7-2 to TRBJ2-2, with 7 bases aligning to TRBD1. Germline trimming cut 4 bases from V and 4 bases from J; bases unmatched to any gene: 6. The length of the CDR3 is 15 residues. Germline assignment: CDR1 SGHTA and CDR2 FQGNSA. The CDR3 protein is CASSSSTGSTGELFF. CDR3 DNA: TGTGCCAGCAGCTCCTCGACAGGGTCCACCGGGGAGCTGTTTTTT.

The chain joins TRBV9 to TRBJ2-5; a weak D match, TRBD2 (5 bases). V was pared by 0 bases and J by 5 bases, with 14 bases between. Germline CDR1 SGDLS, CDR2 YYNGEE. This CDR3 is built from 15 residues. The CDR3 DNA reads as TGTGCCAGCAGCGTAGCTACGACTATTGTTGAGACCCAGTACTTC. Its translation is CASSVATTIVETQYF.

The rearrangement uses TRBV19 and TRBJ1-2; weak D call: TRBD1 (6 bases). Germline V gene data show CDR1 as LNHDA and CDR2 as SQIVND (reference sequence). The CDR3 runs to 12 residues. V lost 8 bases, J lost 2 bases, and 9 bases lay in between. The CDR3 nucleotides are TGTGCCAGTCGGGGGCTCAACTATGGCTACACCTTC. Amino acids: CASRGLNYGYTF.

CDR3 nucleotide sequence: TGTGCCAGCCGGAGAGGAGGGGTAGGTGGCTACACCTTC. It specifies CASRRGGVGGYTF. V usage is TRBV7-2 and J usage is TRBJ1-2, with D possibly matching TRBD1 (5 bases). V was clipped by 8 bases and J by 7 bases, with 17 bases between them. Germline loops: CDR1 SGHTA, CDR2 FQGNSA. This CDR3 has 13 amino acids.

To note about this clone: One junction end does not reproduce the germline sequence, and a read error may be involved. Additional DNA sequences in this sample encode the identical CDR3. The chain has TRBV18 and TRBJ2-5, with 7 bases identical to TRBD1. The CDR3 is 14 amino acids. The germline gives CDR1 KGHSH, CDR2 LQKENI. In DNA form, the CDR3 reads TGTGCCAGCTCGCCACAGGGGTACCAAGAGACCCAGTACTTC. It is translated as CASSPQGYQETQYF.